This is a list of T cell receptor beta chains from one sample in a study of T-cell reconstitution after alpha-beta-depleted transplantation in children. One entry per CDR3 protein, called by TCRdb with MiXCR from the PCR reads. There are roughly 500,000 distinct CDR3 sequences in the sample; around 18% occur only once, and 3% to 3.5% lies in the top ten. The source material was PBMCs from the stem cell graft donor, sampled from the stem cell graft. The receptors were gathered from a human donor who donated a stem cell graft to a child with acute lymphoblastic leukemia. Both conserved end residues are part of each CDR3. Fields, in order: clone size, V gene, J gene, D gene, CDR3 protein, CDR3 DNA. D genes are given only for firm matches. Clone sizes are given selectively: once, few, many, or a class where the clone is expanded.

clone size: few
V gene: TRBV18
J gene: TRBJ2-5
D gene: NA
CDR3 protein: CASSPPSSGRETQYF
CDR3 DNA: TGTGCCAGCTCACCCCCTTCTTCAGGGAGAGAGACCCAGTACTTC

clone size: few
V gene: TRBV5-1
J gene: TRBJ1-1
D gene: TRBD1
CDR3 protein: CASSLGPTGTGTEAFF
CDR3 DNA: TGCGCCAGCAGCTTGGGCCCGACCGGGACAGGGACTGAAGCTTTCTTT

clone size: NA
V gene: TRBV18
J gene: TRBJ1-5
D gene: NA
CDR3 protein: CASSPFSNQPQHF
CDR3 DNA: TGTGCCAGCTCACCATTCAGTAATCAGCCCCAGCATTTT

clone size: NA
V gene: TRBV5-1
J gene: TRBJ1-4
D gene: NA
CDR3 protein: CASRPGVTDEKLFF
CDR3 DNA: TGCGCCAGCAGACCGGGGGTGACGGATGAAAAACTGTTTTTT

clone size: NA
V gene: TRBV12-3/TRBV12-4
J gene: TRBJ1-1
D gene: NA
CDR3 protein: CASSLYGAFF
CDR3 DNA: TGTGCCAGCAGCTTGTATGGAGCTTTCTTT

clone size: few
V gene: TRBV6-2/TRBV6-3
J gene: TRBJ2-7
D gene: TRBD2
CDR3 protein: CASSYGASSGRREQYF
CDR3 DNA: TGTGCCAGCAGTTACGGAGCGTCTAGCGGGAGACGCGAGCAGTACTTC

clone size: NA
V gene: TRBV6-1
J gene: TRBJ1-4
D gene: NA
CDR3 protein: CASRPRPPGEKLFF
CDR3 DNA: TGTGCCAGCAGACCCAGACCCCCCGGGGAAAAACTGTTTTTT

clone size: few
V gene: TRBV5-1
J gene: TRBJ2-2
D gene: TRBD1
CDR3 protein: CASSLIGDRVNPGELFF
CDR3 DNA: TGCGCCAGCAGCTTGATCGGGGACAGGGTGAACCCCGGGGAGCTGTTTTTT

clone size: NA
V gene: TRBV27
J gene: TRBJ2-7
D gene: NA
CDR3 protein: CASSLTTGPYEQYF
CDR3 DNA: TGTGCCAGCAGTTTAACAACAGGTCCCTACGAGCAGTACTTC

clone size: NA
V gene: TRBV12-3/TRBV12-4
J gene: TRBJ2-1
D gene: TRBD1
CDR3 protein: CASRGTGEVNEQFF
CDR3 DNA: TGTGCCAGCAGGGGGACAGGGGAGGTGAATGAGCAGTTCTTC

clone size: few
V gene: TRBV9
J gene: TRBJ2-5
D gene: NA
CDR3 protein: CASSAGARGETQYF
CDR3 DNA: TGTGCCAGCAGCGCGGGGGCTAGAGGGGAGACCCAGTACTTC

clone size: NA
V gene: TRBV24-1
J gene: TRBJ2-2
D gene: NA
CDR3 protein: CATLTGGVAGELFF
CDR3 DNA: TGTGCCACGCTTACAGGGGGGGTTGCCGGGGAGCTGTTTTTT

clone size: few
V gene: TRBV12-3/TRBV12-4
J gene: TRBJ2-7
D gene: TRBD2
CDR3 protein: CASSSDGTSQRVQYF
CDR3 DNA: TGTGCCAGCAGTTCCGACGGGACTAGCCAGAGGGTGCAGTACTTC

clone size: few
V gene: TRBV7-6
J gene: TRBJ2-1
D gene: NA
CDR3 protein: CASSNLAYGEQFF
CDR3 DNA: TGTGCCAGCAGCAATCTAGCATACGGTGAGCAGTTCTTC

clone size: NA
V gene: TRBV12-3/TRBV12-4
J gene: TRBJ1-1
D gene: NA
CDR3 protein: CASSFLGPQNTEAFF
CDR3 DNA: TGTGCCAGCAGTTTCTTAGGGCCTCAGAACACTGAAGCTTTCTTT

clone size: NA
V gene: TRBV6-5
J gene: TRBJ1-2
D gene: NA
CDR3 protein: CASSYSEVGNGYTF
CDR3 DNA: TGTGCCAGCAGTTACTCTGAGGTCGGGAATGGCTACACCTTC

clone size: few
V gene: TRBV9
J gene: TRBJ1-1
D gene: NA
CDR3 protein: CASSPRQWAPSEAFF
CDR3 DNA: TGTGCCAGCAGCCCTCGACAGTGGGCCCCCTCTGAAGCTTTCTTT

clone size: few
V gene: TRBV21-1
J gene: TRBJ2-7
D gene: NA
CDR3 protein: CASSTRVNRDRGSYEQYF
CDR3 DNA: TGTGCCAGCAGCACGCGCGTGAACAGGGACCGGGGGTCCTACGAGCAGTACTTC

clone size: NA
V gene: TRBV6-5
J gene: TRBJ2-7
D gene: TRBD1
CDR3 protein: CASSYQGASTDEQYF
CDR3 DNA: TGTGCCAGCAGTTATCAGGGGGCTAGCACGGACGAGCAGTACTTC

clone size: few
V gene: TRBV7-2
J gene: TRBJ2-3
D gene: NA
CDR3 protein: CASRSTGTDTQYF
CDR3 DNA: TGTGCCAGCAGATCGACAGGCACAGATACGCAGTATTTT

clone size: NA
V gene: TRBV10-2
J gene: TRBJ1-1
D gene: NA
CDR3 protein: CASSDSDSIVAFF
CDR3 DNA: TGCGCCAGCAGTGACTCGGACAGCATAGTAGCTTTCTTT

clone size: NA
V gene: TRBV20-1
J gene: TRBJ2-1
D gene: TRBD2
CDR3 protein: CSARGLAGGDEQFF
CDR3 DNA: TGCAGTGCTCGGGGACTAGCGGGTGGGGATGAGCAGTTCTTC

clone size: many
V gene: TRBV29-1
J gene: TRBJ2-5
D gene: NA
CDR3 protein: CSGRWRGETQYF
CDR3 DNA: TGCAGCGGCCGATGGCGGGGAGAGACCCAGTACTTC

clone size: few
V gene: TRBV5-1
J gene: TRBJ2-7
D gene: NA
CDR3 protein: CASSLEGGSPQYF
CDR3 DNA: TGCGCCAGCAGCTTGGAGGGGGGAAGTCCGCAGTACTTC

clone size: few
V gene: TRBV7-6
J gene: TRBJ1-1
D gene: NA
CDR3 protein: CASSLASQGLNTEAFF
CDR3 DNA: TGTGCCAGCAGCTTAGCGAGCCAGGGCCTCAACACTGAAGCTTTCTTT

clone size: NA
V gene: TRBV6-1
J gene: TRBJ2-7
D gene: NA
CDR3 protein: CASNLSGLSYEQYF
CDR3 DNA: TGTGCCAGCAACCTGAGCGGGCTTTCCTACGAGCAGTACTTC

clone size: NA
V gene: TRBV24-1
J gene: TRBJ2-3
D gene: TRBD2
CDR3 protein: CATSTRGWMTDTQYF
CDR3 DNA: TGTGCCACCTCGACGCGGGGGTGGATGACAGATACGCAGTATTTT

clone size: NA
V gene: TRBV5-1
J gene: TRBJ1-3
D gene: NA
CDR3 protein: CASSLGGRAGNTIYF
CDR3 DNA: TGCGCCAGCAGCTTGGGGGGACGAGCTGGAAACACCATATATTTT

clone size: few
V gene: TRBV5-1
J gene: TRBJ2-1
D gene: NA
CDR3 protein: CASSLVWGEQFF
CDR3 DNA: TGCGCCAGCAGCTTGGTGTGGGGTGAGCAGTTCTTC

clone size: NA
V gene: TRBV3-1
J gene: TRBJ2-1
D gene: NA
CDR3 protein: CASSLQGKGSYNEQFF
CDR3 DNA: TGTGCCAGCAGCCTTCAAGGAAAGGGCTCCTACAATGAGCAGTTCTTC

clone size: NA
V gene: TRBV7-2
J gene: TRBJ2-7
D gene: TRBD2
CDR3 protein: CASSSGLAGATEQYF
CDR3 DNA: TGTGCCAGCAGCTCAGGACTAGCGGGAGCGACCGAGCAGTACTTC